This passage covers 9 T cell receptor beta chains from one sample sequenced in a study of T cell clusters in autoimmune cytopenias. Tens of thousands of genome equivalents of blood DNA were amplified for TRB. One tube held mixed TRB-A and TRB-B primer pools for touch-down PCR. TCRdb reanalyzed the multiplex PCR reads, giving one entry per CDR3 protein sequence and no DNA. This sample's table has roughly 10,000 distinct CDR3 sequences. A further study also used this sample, focusing on T cell repertoires in aging, cancer and after chemotherapy.

Source material: peripheral blood. The origin of the receptors is a human donor in good health.

This chain joins TRBV12-3 or TRBV12-4 and TRBJ2-3. There are 14 residues in the CDR3. The CDR3 here is CASSLDRSVDTQYF.

The chain combines TRBV6-2 or TRBV6-3 with TRBJ2-7; the TCRdb D gene call, TRBD1, has no DNA to confirm it. CDR1 and CDR2 from the germline V gene are MNHEY and SVGEGT. The CDR3 has 15 residues. CDR3 protein: CASSLRGTSSYEQYF.

Judged by frequency, this clonotype is medium-sized. V is TRBV29-1 and J is TRBJ2-1. The germline V gene encodes CDR1 SQVTM and CDR2 ANQGSEA. The CDR3 runs to 12 residues. The CDR3 loop is CSVEDRVNEQFF.

This CDR3 is CASSFLGSILTDTQYF. This rearrangement joins TRBV11-1 to TRBJ2-3. The length of the CDR3 is 16 residues. CDR1 and CDR2 (germline): SGHAT, FQDESV (reference sequence).

The rearrangement uses TRBV6-5 and TRBJ2-3; there is no DNA to check the TCRdb D call of TRBD2. The CDR3 spans 15 residues. The germline V gene has CDR1 MNHEY and CDR2 SVGAGI. The CDR3: CASSDSGGRPDTQYF.

The chain employs TRBV6-5 and TRBJ2-2. CDR1 MNHEY and CDR2 SVGAGI come from the germline V gene. The CDR3 consists of 12 residues. CDR3 sequence reads: CASSIITGELFF.

The rearrangement links TRBV12-3 or TRBV12-4 to TRBJ2-1; TCRdb lists TRBD1, though no DNA is available to test this call. The CDR3 covers 15 residues. CDR3 sequence reads: CASSRGLSSYNEQFF.

The chain combines TRBV15 with TRBJ2-3. The CDR3 is 15 residues long. Germline assignment: CDR1 LNHNV and CDR2 YYDKDF (reference sequence). CDR3 sequence reads: CATSRDPTSTDTQYF.

This chain links TRBV19 with TRBJ1-4; the TCRdb call, TRBD1, lacks DNA for checking. There are 15 residues in the CDR3. Germline CDR1 and CDR2: LNHDA and SQIVND (reference sequence). The CDR3 region is CASSAGQGPNEKLFF.